The T cell receptor (beta chain) described here comes from a study of T cell changes during pregnancy in multiple sclerosis. This CDR3 comprises 15 residues. Germline assignment: CDR1 MGHRA and CDR2 YSYEKL. J gave up 1 base and V 4 bases, and 7 bases lay outside the gene matches. Sequencing used immunoSEQ multiplex PCR; TCRdb keeps in-frame clones, though not all of them. This sample has 91,000 or so clones, with approximately 93% found just once. Specimen: peripheral blood, collected after pregnancy. V and J are TRBV4-1 and TRBJ2-7; 7 bases are shared with TRBD2. The TCR was taken from a female donor with multiple sclerosis, enrolled in a pregnancy study. This chain's CDR3 is CASSLQAGLSYEQYF. DNA for the CDR3: TGCGCCAGCAGCCTCCAAGCGGGATTATCCTACGAGCAGTACTTC.